The 31 T cell receptor beta chains reported below all come from one sample, sequenced in a study of CXCR3-negative and CXCR3-positive naive CD8 T cells. The libraries of TRB cDNA were prepared using 5' RACE with UMI labels. Reanalyzing the 5' RACE reads, TCRdb keeps one entry per CDR3 protein, without DNA. The repertoire shows 65,000 to 95,000 distinct CDR3 sequences; the top ten hold about 1.4%. The sample taken for sequencing was naive CXCR3- CD8+ T cells from blood. Subset here: CD45RO-CCR7+CD27+CD95- naive CD8+ T cells lacking CXCR3 (TNR3-). The receptors were sampled from a human donor in good health. Some clones in this sample may be carry-over from other donors' samples.

This chain connects TRBV4-3 to TRBJ2-1; TCRdb indicates TRBD1, and absent DNA this call remains unverified. CDR3 size: 14 residues. Germline V gives CDR1 LGHNA, CDR2 YSLEER. The CDR3 is CASSQDAGKNEQFF.

This sequence joins TRBV28 and TRBJ1-1. CDR1 and CDR2 (germline): MDHEN, SYDVKM. The length of the CDR3 is 14 residues. The CDR3 region is CASSSLHLRAEAFF. The full variable domain, in which reference TRBV28 and TRBJ1-1 provide the parts outside the CDR3, is DVKVTQSSRYLVKRTGEKVFLECVQDMDHENMFWYRQDPGLGLRLIYFSYDVKMKEKGDIPEGYSVSREKKERFSLILESASTNQTSMYLCASSSLHLRAEAFFGQGTRLTVV.

This chain connects TRBV19 to TRBJ2-1; TCRdb names TRBD1, which stays unverified in the absence of DNA. The germline gives CDR1 LNHDA, CDR2 SQIVND (reference sequence). This CDR3 is 15 amino acids long. CDR3 residues: CASSLRDSSYNEQFF.

The chain employs TRBV18 and TRBJ2-7; TCRdb's D call, TRBD2, is unchecked because there is no DNA. CDR1 and CDR2 from the germline V gene are KGHSH and LQKENI. The CDR3 covers 13 residues. The CDR3 is CASSDLPIYEQYF.

The chain carries TRBV5-6 and TRBJ2-1; TCRdb indicates TRBD2, and absent DNA this call remains unverified. Germline V lookup: CDR1 SGHDT, CDR2 YYEEEE. CDR3 length: 16 amino acids. This CDR3 is CASSLWASGGANEQFF.

The rearrangement links TRBV7-9 to TRBJ2-1. The germline V gene encodes CDR1 SEHNR and CDR2 FQNEAQ (reference sequence). This CDR3 has 12 amino acids. The CDR3 loop is CASSVVSNEQFF.

This sequence joins TRBV20-1 and TRBJ1-2; TCRdb's D call, TRBD1, is unchecked because there is no DNA. Germline lookup yields CDR1 DFQATT and CDR2 SNEGSKA (reference sequence). The CDR3 is 15 residues long. CDR3 protein: CSARDIGQGAYGYTF.

V usage is TRBV6-2 or TRBV6-3 and J usage is TRBJ2-2; the TRBD1 assignment by TCRdb is unverifiable without DNA. In germline, CDR1 is MNHEY, CDR2 SVGEGT. This CDR3 has 15 amino acids. The CDR3: CASLDRGANTGELFF.

This chain connects TRBV28 to TRBJ1-1; TCRdb designates TRBD1, a call that cannot be tested without DNA. CDR3 size: 13 residues. Germline CDR1 reads MDHEN; CDR2 reads SYDVKM. The CDR3 loop is CANSRGMSTEAFF.

V and J are TRBV11-2 and TRBJ2-1; the D call from TCRdb, TRBD2, cannot be confirmed without DNA. Germline loops: CDR1 SGHAT, CDR2 FQNNGV. CDR3 length: 15 amino acids. The CDR3 loop reads CASSFGGRSVDEQFF.

V is TRBV6-2 or TRBV6-3 and J is TRBJ2-7. This CDR3 comprises 14 residues. CDR1 is MNHEY and CDR2 is SVGEGT in the germline V gene. CDR3 loop: CASSYVGAFSEQYF.

The rearrangement joins TRBV4-2 to TRBJ2-3. The CDR3 loop spans 12 amino acids. Looked up from germline, CDR1 is LGHNA and CDR2 is YNFKEQ. CDR3 sequence: CASSPTEDTQYF.

This chain links TRBV7-2 with TRBJ2-1; the TCRdb D gene call, TRBD1, has no DNA to confirm it. CDR1 is SGHTA, CDR2 FQGNSA, per germline. This CDR3 is 15 amino acids long. This CDR3 is CASSPGQGSYNEQFF. The variable domain in full, with the rest retrieved from reference TRBV7-2 and TRBJ2-1, is GAGVSQSPSNKVTEKGKDVELRCDPISGHTALYWYRQSLGQGLEFLIYFQGNSAPDKSGLPSDRFSAERTGGSVSTLTIQRTQQEDSAVYLCASSPGQGSYNEQFFGPGTRLTVL.

The V gene is TRBV15, the J gene TRBJ2-1; TCRdb reports TRBD1, a call that lacks DNA to check it against. CDR3 size: 15 residues. Germline V gives CDR1 LNHNV, CDR2 YYDKDF (reference sequence). CDR3: CATSTSVGGYNEQFF.

This chain joins TRBV20-1 and TRBJ2-5; TCRdb picks TRBD2, but there is no DNA to check that call. Germline CDR1 DFQATT, CDR2 SNEGSKA (reference sequence). The CDR3 runs 15 residues. The CDR3 here is CSARAVAGDYQTQYF.

J is TRBJ2-1 and V is TRBV7-3; TCRdb indicates TRBD1, and absent DNA this call remains unverified. This CDR3 is 16 amino acids long. Germline V gene data show CDR1 as SGHTA and CDR2 as FQGTGA. CDR3 in amino acids: CASSTDSSSSYNEQFF. The complete variable domain, with remaining parts taken from reference TRBV7-3 and TRBJ2-1, reads GAGVSQTPSNKVTEKGKYVELRCDPISGHTALYWYRQSLGQGPEFLIYFQGTGAADDSGLPNDRFFAVRPEGSVSTLKIQRTERGDSAVYLCASSTDSSSSYNEQFFGPGTRLTVL.

The V gene is TRBV4-3, the J gene TRBJ2-7; the TCRdb call, TRBD1, lacks DNA for checking. CDR1 is LGHNA and CDR2 is YSLEER in the germline V gene. There are 16 residues in the CDR3. The CDR3: CASSQESGQRGYEQYF.

The V gene is TRBV7-6, the J gene TRBJ2-2; TCRdb's assignment of TRBD1 cannot be checked, as there is no DNA. This CDR3 comprises 16 residues. Germline V lookup: CDR1 SGHVS, CDR2 FNYEAQ. CDR3 protein: CASSSSGQDVTEELFF.

V is TRBV20-1 and J is TRBJ1-2. CDR3 length: 15 amino acids. Germline loops: CDR1 DFQATT, CDR2 SNEGSKA (reference sequence). The CDR3 protein is CSAVRTDLSLYGYTF.

The gene calls are TRBV19 and TRBJ2-2; TCRdb outputs TRBD2, but without DNA this stays unchecked. Germline V gene sequence: CDR1 LNHDA, CDR2 SQIVND (reference sequence). This CDR3 spans 14 amino acids. Here the CDR3 reads CASSPDYSTGELFF.

The gene calls are TRBV6-2 or TRBV6-3 and TRBJ1-1. The germline V gene has CDR1 MNHEY and CDR2 SVGEGT. The length of the CDR3 is 14 residues. CDR3: CASSYSATNTEAFF.

The chain is built from TRBV7-9 and TRBJ2-7; the TCRdb call, TRBD2, lacks DNA for checking. From germline, CDR1 is SEHNR and CDR2 FQNEAQ (reference sequence). The CDR3 is made up of 17 amino acids. The chain's CDR3 is CASSWTSGRNPTYEQYF. Looking up the rest from reference TRBV7-9 and TRBJ2-7 gives the full variable domain: DTGVSQNPRHKITKRGQNVTFRCDPISEHNRLYWYRQTLGQGPEFLTYFQNEAQLEKSRLLSDRFSAERPKGSFSTLEIQRTEQGDSAMYLCASSWTSGRNPTYEQYFGPGTRLTVT.

CDR3 sequence: CATSRDMRGEQFF. The rearrangement uses TRBV15 and TRBJ2-1; the D gene TCRdb calls, TRBD1, cannot be checked with no DNA. Germline loops: CDR1 LNHNV, CDR2 YYDKDF (reference sequence). The CDR3 runs 13 residues. Using reference TRBV15 and TRBJ2-1 for the parts outside the CDR3, the full variable domain is DAMVIQNPRYQVTQFGKPVTLSCSQTLNHNVMYWYQQKSSQAPKLLFHYYDKDFNNEADTPDNFQSRRPNTSFCFLDIRSPGLGDTAMYLCATSRDMRGEQFFGPGTRLTVL.

The CDR3 sequence is CSVDKGTSGLWGEQFF. The gene calls are TRBV29-1 and TRBJ2-1; TCRdb's D gene call, TRBD2, goes unchecked for lack of DNA. This CDR3 is built from 16 residues. The germline V gene encodes CDR1 SQVTM and CDR2 ANQGSEA.

The chain links TRBV14 to TRBJ2-7. In germline, CDR1 is SGHDN, CDR2 FVKESK. This CDR3 has 13 amino acids. The CDR3: CASSQSGSYEQYF.

The V and J genes are TRBV5-1 and TRBJ2-7; TCRdb returns TRBD1, unconfirmable since there is no DNA. Germline assignment: CDR1 SGHRS and CDR2 YFSETQ. The length of the CDR3 is 14 residues. The chain's CDR3 is CASSTPGHSYEQYF.

The chain is built from TRBV29-1 and TRBJ2-7; TCRdb proposes TRBD1, but this gene call is untestable without DNA. Germline V gives CDR1 SQVTM, CDR2 ANQGSEA. The CDR3 sequence is 13 residues long. CDR3 in amino acids: CSVEDSGGNEQYF.

V gene TRBV30 combines with J gene TRBJ1-2; there is no DNA to check the TCRdb D call of TRBD1. Germline CDR1 is GTSNPN and CDR2 is SVGIG (reference sequence). CDR3 size: 13 residues. The CDR3 protein is CAWSAGQGKGYAF. The full variable domain, its missing parts supplied by reference TRBV30 and TRBJ1-2, is SQTIHQWPATLVQPVGSPLSLECTVEGTSNPNLYWYRQAAGRGLQLLFYSVGIGQISSEVPQNLSASRPQDRQFILSSKKLLLSDSGFYLCAWSAGQGKGYAFGSGTRLTVV.

The chain joins TRBV10-3 to TRBJ2-1; the D call from TCRdb, TRBD2, cannot be confirmed without DNA. This CDR3 is built from 15 residues. Germline V gene sequence: CDR1 ENHRY, CDR2 SYGVKD. CDR3 in amino acids: CAISEVAGGLNEQFF.

The rearrangement joins TRBV6-5 to TRBJ2-1. CDR1 is MNHEY and CDR2 is SVGAGI in the germline V gene. The CDR3 is made up of 13 amino acids. The CDR3 loop is CASSYSYGNEQFF.

V is TRBV20-1 and J is TRBJ1-1. The CDR3 runs to 14 residues. CDR1 is DFQATT, CDR2 SNEGSKA, per germline (reference sequence). CDR3 sequence reads: CSARGLSEYTEAFF.